These 23 T cell receptor beta chains were all obtained from the same sample, sequenced in a study of CD8 T cells in Susac syndrome. The RNA input was about 0.5 to 1 ug, and it was reverse transcribed with random hexamers. In TCRdb, the immunoSEQ multiplex PCR reads were re-called with MiXCR into one record per CDR3 protein. The data contain around 160,000 distinct CDR3 sequences, 80% to 95% of them singletons. Sample: CD4+ T cells from PBMCs. These receptors came from a human donor in good health.

The V gene is TRBV4-1, the J gene TRBJ1-2; D ambiguous. Germline V lookup: CDR1 MGHRA, CDR2 YSYEKL. The CDR3 contains 18 residues. With 0 bases removed from V and 2 bases from J, the gap between germline ends came to 19 bases. The CDR3 DNA follows: TGCGCCAGCAGCCAAGAGAGTAGCGTAGGCGCAGACAACTATGGCTACACCTTC. It translates to CASSQESSVGADNYGYTF.

The rearrangement uses TRBV14 and TRBJ2-3; 7 nucleotides match TRBD1. CDR1 and CDR2 (germline): SGHDN, FVKESK. The CDR3 spans 16 residues. V shed 5 bases and J 4 bases; nucleotides not matched to a gene: 12. The DNA of the CDR3 is TGTGCCAGCAGCTTTTCGGGACAGTCTGCAGCAGATACGCAGTATTTT. Translating gives CASSFSGQSAADTQYF.

The chain recombines TRBV9 with TRBJ2-2; D is perhaps TRBD1 (6 bases). V lost 3 bases to trimming and J lost 3 bases, with 9 bases between them. This CDR3 has 14 residues. Germline lookup yields CDR1 SGDLS and CDR2 YYNGEE. The CDR3 bases are TGTGCCAGCAGCGCAGACAGGTACACCGGGGAGCTGTTTTTT. As protein: CASSADRYTGELFF.

The V call is TRBV12-3 or TRBV12-4, the J call TRBJ2-7; TRBD1 agrees at 8 bases. V shed 4 bases, J shed 2 bases, and the junction held 4 bases outside the gene matches. The CDR3 runs 14 residues. CDR3 sequence (DNA): TGTGCCAGCAGTTGGACAGGGATGGCCTACGAGCAGTACTTC. Amino acid sequence: CASSWTGMAYEQYF.

The V and J genes are TRBV20-1 and TRBJ2-3; D may be TRBD1 or TRBD2 (5 bases each). Germline V gene data show CDR1 as DFQATT and CDR2 as SNEGSKA (reference sequence). Between the trimmed V and J ends, which lost 0 bases and 2 bases, there was a span of 15 bases. This CDR3 spans 16 amino acids. CDR3 sequence reads: CSARDRLHGATDTQYF. The CDR3 DNA sequence: TGCAGTGCTAGAGACCGACTCCACGGGGCCACAGATACGCAGTATTTT.

The chain combines TRBV24-1 with TRBJ2-3; 10 nucleotides match TRBD2. Germline CDR1 reads KGHDR; CDR2 reads SFDVKD. J gave up 1 base and V 5 bases, and 2 bases lay outside the gene matches. CDR3 length: 15 residues. The CDR3: CATSVLAGGTDTQYF. The CDR3 DNA reads as TGTGCCACCAGTGTTCTAGCGGGGGGCACAGATACGCAGTATTTT.

This rearrangement joins TRBV28 to TRBJ2-7; 8 bases agree with TRBD1. The CDR3 is 15 amino acids. With 5 bases clipped from V and 2 bases from J, the junction kept 8 bases outside the gene matches. From germline, CDR1 is MDHEN and CDR2 SYDVKM. The CDR3 protein is CASSTPGQATYEQYF. CDR3 DNA sequence: TGTGCCAGCAGTACCCCGGGACAGGCTACCTACGAGCAGTACTTC.

The chain carries TRBV12-3 or TRBV12-4 and TRBJ2-1; D may match TRBD1 or TRBD2 (6 bases each). V gave up 4 bases and J gave up 5 bases, with 15 bases separating them. The CDR3 covers 15 residues. The CDR3 DNA reads as TGTGCCAGCAGTTGGGGGGCGGGGCTGAACAATGAGCAGTTCTTC. It translates to CASSWGAGLNNEQFF.

The V call is TRBV12-3 or TRBV12-4, the J call TRBJ1-1, with 7 bases that match TRBD1. V shed 6 bases, J shed 12 bases, and the junction held 7 bases outside the gene matches. This CDR3 comprises 11 residues. DNA for the CDR3: TGTGCCAGCAGAAGACAGGGTCCGTCTTTCTTT. This encodes CASRRQGPSFF.

This clonotype has only one observation. Here the CDR3 DNA reads TGTGCCAGCAGCGCGGGCGGGCCCTACAATGAGCAGTTCTTC. Encoded protein: CASSAGGPYNEQFF. J is TRBJ2-1 and V is TRBV9, with D possibly TRBD2 on 5 matching bases. The CDR3 is 14 amino acids. The V and J ends lost 3 bases and 2 bases respectively, with 9 bases between them. From germline, CDR1 is SGDLS and CDR2 YYNGEE.

The rearrangement joins TRBV6-1 to TRBJ2-2; D is uncertain. CDR1 is MNHNS and CDR2 is SASEGT in the germline V gene. The CDR3 extends over 13 amino acids. The germline V and J ends were trimmed by 5 bases and 6 bases, with 10 bases remaining between them. CDR3 nucleotide sequence: TGTGCCAGCAGTTCCTTCTCTCCCGGGGAGCTGTTTTTT. As protein: CASSSFSPGELFF.

The chain couples TRBV7-6 to TRBJ2-1, with 8 bases fitting TRBD1. CDR3 length: 17 residues. V lost 9 bases, J lost 3 bases, and 16 bases stayed unmatched. Per the germline V gene, CDR1 is SGHVS and CDR2 is FNYEAQ. CDR3 sequence (DNA): TGTGCCAGGGACAGGGTTCTAGCACGACTTAGCTACAATGAGCAGTTCTTC. Encoded protein: CARDRVLARLSYNEQFF.

The CDR3 here is CASSKGGSTEAFF. As DNA, the CDR3 is TGCGCCAGCAGCAAAGGGGGAAGCACTGAAGCTTTCTTT. This chain joins TRBV5-1 and TRBJ1-1; possible D gene TRBD1, 6 bases. Looked up from germline, CDR1 is SGHRS and CDR2 is YFSETQ. The CDR3 spans 13 residues. Trimming pared 4 bases from V and 4 bases from J, leaving 11 bases between. The full variable domain, with the rest looked up from reference TRBV5-1 and TRBJ1-1, is KAGVTQTPRYLIKTRGQQVTLSCSPISGHRSVSWYQQTPGQGLQFLFEYFSETQRNKGNFPGRFSGRQFSNSRSEMNVSTLELGDSALYLCASSKGGSTEAFFGQGTRLTVV.

Only one count was recorded for this clonotype. The V and J genes are TRBV29-1 and TRBJ1-2; no firm D call. V gave up 4 bases and J gave up 6 bases, with 15 bases separating them. This CDR3 comprises 13 residues. Germline V gene sequence: CDR1 SQVTM, CDR2 ANQGSEA. The CDR3 nucleotides are TGCAGCGTTGGAATGCCCGGGAGGAATGGCTACACCTTC. Amino acid sequence: CSVGMPGRNGYTF.

The chain has TRBV5-6 and TRBJ2-3; no clear D. Per the germline V gene, CDR1 is SGHDT and CDR2 is YYEEEE. The CDR3 spans 15 residues. V was clipped by 3 bases and J by 4 bases, with 15 bases between them. The CDR3 bases are TGTGCCAGCAGCTACGAGGTCGTTCTCGCAGATACGCAGTATTTT. The encoded protein is CASSYEVVLADTQYF.

The chain has TRBV9 and TRBJ2-2; TRBD2 matches 16 bases. Trimming cost V 4 bases and J 6 bases; bases outside gene matches: 6. The V gene's germline CDR1 is SGDLS and CDR2 YYNGEE. This CDR3 has 17 residues. As DNA, the CDR3 is TGTGCCAGCAGCACAGGGACTAGCGGGGGGGCGGCCGGGGAGCTGTTTTTT. It translates to CASSTGTSGGAAGELFF.

This sequence joins TRBV6-2 or TRBV6-3 and TRBJ2-7; the D gene is possibly TRBD1 (5 bases). The ends were cut back, 0 bases at V and 2 bases at J, with 14 bases in the middle. Looked up from germline, CDR1 is MNHEY and CDR2 is SVGEGT. The CDR3 is 16 amino acids. CDR3 in DNA: TGTGCCAGCAGTTACTCTTTTGTCAGGGCGACCTACGAGCAGTACTTC. Translation gives CASSYSFVRATYEQYF.

The V call is TRBV23-1, the J call TRBJ2-5; D gene unclear. TRBV23-1 is an ORF; its function is uncertain. Trimming pared 2 bases from V and 4 bases from J, leaving 14 bases between. This CDR3 spans 15 amino acids. The CDR3 is CASSQRPGILETQYF. The DNA for the CDR3 is TGCGCCAGCAGTCAACGGCCTGGGATTCTAGAGACCCAGTACTTC.

CDR3 region: CASIRRPTGKNGYTF. The CDR3 DNA is TGTGCCAGCATCAGACGACCGACAGGGAAGAATGGCTACACCTTC. The rearrangement uses TRBV6-2 or TRBV6-3 and TRBJ1-2; 7 nucleotides align to TRBD1. The CDR3 has 15 residues. V was pared by 7 bases and J by 6 bases, with 14 bases of the junction left unmatched. Germline assignment: CDR1 MNHEY and CDR2 SVGEGT.

This clonotype was detected once. Relative to the germline gene, one junction end is altered; a read error may explain this. The chain links TRBV5-1 to TRBJ2-7; D not resolved. The germline V gene encodes CDR1 SGHRS and CDR2 YFSETQ. CDR3 size: 11 residues. CDR3 protein: CANSLEWEQYF. Here the CDR3 DNA reads TGCGCCAACAGCTTGGAGTGGGAGCAGTACTTC.

The chain carries TRBV5-4 and TRBJ2-3, with D perhaps matching TRBD2 (5 bases). V was clipped by 4 bases and J by 2 bases, with 17 bases between them. This CDR3 region has 16 residues. CDR1 SGHNT and CDR2 YYREEE come from the germline V gene (reference sequence). The chain's CDR3 is CASSPTGTANTDTQYF. The CDR3 DNA sequence: TGTGCCAGCAGCCCTACGGGAACGGCAAACACAGATACGCAGTATTTT.

This chain links TRBV9 with TRBJ1-1; TRBD1 matches at 7 bases. Germline CDR1 SGDLS, CDR2 YYNGEE. The CDR3 runs 15 residues. J was trimmed by 4 bases and V by 3 bases; bases with no gene match: 9. The CDR3 DNA sequence: TGTGCCAGCAGCGCCCAAGGACAGGCGGGCACTGAAGCTTTCTTT. Translating gives CASSAQGQAGTEAFF.

The V and J genes are TRBV7-9 and TRBJ2-2; 7 bases line up with TRBD2. J lost 4 bases, V lost 5 bases, and 7 bases had no gene match. Germline assignment: CDR1 SEHNR and CDR2 FQNEAQ (reference sequence). The CDR3 sequence is 15 residues long. CDR3 amino acids: CASSLGLVTTGELFF. DNA of the CDR3: TGTGCCAGCAGCCTCGGACTAGTCACCACCGGGGAGCTGTTTTTT.